This is a list of T cell receptor beta chains from one sample in a study of blood T cell repertoires in COVID-19. This table comes from immunoSEQ multiplex PCR, and its TCRdb copy is limited to in-frame clones, with some not included. The table has 300,000 to 450,000 clones, 85% seen once. Sequenced input: peripheral blood. The source is a woman aged 18-30 years with acute or convalescent COVID-19. CDR3s include the opening cysteine and the closing phenylalanine or tryptophan. D genes are given only for firm matches. Rows give clone size only sometimes, using once, few, many, or a class for an expanded clone.

v_gene: TRBV9; j_gene: TRBJ1-2; abundance: NA; d_gene: NA; CDR3nt: TGTGCCAGCAGCGTTTCTTCTAACTATGGCTACACCTTC; CDR3aa: CASSVSSNYGYTF
v_gene: TRBV9; j_gene: TRBJ1-2; abundance: once; d_gene: TRBD1; CDR3nt: TGTGCCAGCAGCCGCCGGACAGGGGGTAACGGCTACACCTTC; CDR3aa: CASSRRTGGNGYTF
v_gene: TRBV7-8; j_gene: TRBJ1-3; abundance: NA; d_gene: TRBD1; CDR3nt: TGTGCCAGCAGCTTGTCGGGACAGGGCGTTAGAAACACCATATATTTT; CDR3aa: CASSLSGQGVRNTIYF
v_gene: TRBV5-1; j_gene: TRBJ2-1; abundance: NA; d_gene: TRBD2; CDR3nt: TGCGCCAGCAGCTCGGGACTAGCGGGTGAGCAGTTCTTC; CDR3aa: CASSSGLAGEQFF
v_gene: TRBV7-2; j_gene: TRBJ1-1; abundance: NA; d_gene: TRBD1; CDR3nt: TGTGCCAGCAGCTTAATCCTGGGACAGCGTGTCACTGAAGCTTTCTTT; CDR3aa: CASSLILGQRVTEAFF
v_gene: TRBV7-7; j_gene: TRBJ2-7; abundance: once; d_gene: NA; CDR3nt: TGTGCCAGCAGCTTATCCGCGGGGAAACACTACGAGCAGTACTTC; CDR3aa: CASSLSAGKHYEQYF
v_gene: TRBV5-1; j_gene: TRBJ2-1; abundance: NA; d_gene: TRBD2; CDR3nt: TGCGCCAGCAGCTTGGAACCAGCGGGGGTTTACAATGAGCAGTTCTTC; CDR3aa: CASSLEPAGVYNEQFF
v_gene: TRBV3-1/TRBV3-2; j_gene: TRBJ1-2; abundance: NA; d_gene: NA; CDR3nt: TGTGCCAGCAGCCAAGGGCTAGGACTGAATTATGGCTACACCTTC; CDR3aa: CASSQGLGLNYGYTF
v_gene: TRBV5-1; j_gene: TRBJ2-5; abundance: NA; d_gene: NA; CDR3nt: TGCGCCAGCAGCTTGGGGGCGGGTTACCAAGAGACCCAGTACTTC; CDR3aa: CASSLGAGYQETQYF
v_gene: TRBV5-1; j_gene: TRBJ1-4; abundance: NA; d_gene: NA; CDR3nt: TGCGCCAGCAGCTTGGTACAGGGAGGGAATGAAAAACTGTTTTTT; CDR3aa: CASSLVQGGNEKLFF
v_gene: TRBV28; j_gene: TRBJ2-7; abundance: NA; d_gene: NA; CDR3nt: TGTGCCAGCAGTTTCCGGGACTTAACATCCTCCTACGAGCAGTACTTC; CDR3aa: CASSFRDLTSSYEQYF
v_gene: TRBV3-1/TRBV3-2; j_gene: TRBJ1-4; abundance: NA; d_gene: NA; CDR3nt: TGTGCCAGCAGCATCAAAGTCGGTGAAAAACTGTTTTTT; CDR3aa: CASSIKVGEKLFF